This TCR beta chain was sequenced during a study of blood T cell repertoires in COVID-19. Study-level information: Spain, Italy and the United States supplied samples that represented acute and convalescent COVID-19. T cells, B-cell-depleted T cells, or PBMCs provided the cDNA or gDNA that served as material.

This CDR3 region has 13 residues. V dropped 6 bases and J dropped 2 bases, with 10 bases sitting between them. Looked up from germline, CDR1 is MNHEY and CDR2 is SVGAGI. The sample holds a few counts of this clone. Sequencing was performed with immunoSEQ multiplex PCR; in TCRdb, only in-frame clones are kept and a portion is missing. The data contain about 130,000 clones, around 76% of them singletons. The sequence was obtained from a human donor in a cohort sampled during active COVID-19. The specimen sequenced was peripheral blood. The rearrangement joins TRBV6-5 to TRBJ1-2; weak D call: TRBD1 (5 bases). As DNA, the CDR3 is TGTGCCAGCAGCCGCGCAGGGAACTATGGCTACACCTTC. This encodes CASSRAGNYGYTF.